One T cell receptor beta chain is described in this entry. The data were taken from a study of T cells in Graves' hyperthyroidism and ophthalmopathy. From germline, CDR1 is MDHEN and CDR2 SYDVKM. Trimming removed 6 bases at V and 0 bases at J, with 15 bases between. This CDR3 comprises 15 residues. Subjects with ophthalmopathy showed a Clinical Activity Score no lower than 3, a NOSPECS grade no lower than 4, and a duration shorter than 3 months. Diagnoses rested on clinical symptoms, serum thyroxine and TRAb, thyroid ultrasound and orbital computed tomography. Template material for amplifying TCR beta CDR3 regions consisted of RNA transcripts. When the TCR CDR3 underwent first-round RT-PCR, the HTBI primer set was used. TCRdb processed the multiplex PCR reads anew with MiXCR; each CDR3 protein has one entry. Of some 500,000 distinct CDR3 sequences in the sample, around 22% were seen once.

Material: blood. This chain joins TRBV28 and TRBJ2-7; D remains unclear. This TCR came from a woman aged 25 to 39 with Graves' ophthalmopathy. This chain's CDR3 is CASSSRTGNSYEQYF. The CDR3 DNA reads TGTGCCAGCAGCTCTCGGACCGGTAACTCCTACGAGCAGTACTTC. The variable domain in full, with the rest retrieved from reference TRBV28 and TRBJ2-7, is DVKVTQSSRYLVKRTGEKVFLECVQDMDHENMFWYRQDPGLGLRLIYFSYDVKMKEKGDIPEGYSVSREKKERFSLILESASTNQTSMYLCASSSRTGNSYEQYFGPGTRLTVT.